This TCR beta chain emerged from a study of T cells in Graves' hyperthyroidism and ophthalmopathy. Study context: Peripheral blood collection took place at initial diagnosis, before any treatment.

This clonotype was detected a few times. Its antigen remains unknown. Overall study findings and caveats: Ophthalmopathy onset followed model prediction by a median roughly 6 months.

The germline V gene has CDR1 GTSNPN and CDR2 SVGIG (reference sequence). The V and J ends lost 5 bases and 4 bases, in that order; junction bases with no gene match: 2. CDR3 size: 12 residues. TCR beta CDR3 sequences were amplified from RNA transcripts. TCR CDR3 regions were first amplified by RT-PCR with HTBI primers. MiXCR, applied by TCRdb to the multiplex PCR reads, yields one record per CDR3 protein. Of fewer than 350,000 distinct CDR3 sequences listed, approximately 16% are singletons. This chain connects TRBV30 to TRBJ1-5; 7 positions agree with TRBD1. Sequencing was done on a sample of blood. The receptor comes from a woman between 45 and 65 years old with Graves' hyperthyroidism that later progressed to Graves' ophthalmopathy. The CDR3 DNA follows: TGTGCCTGGGGACAGGCAAATCAGCCCCAGCATTTT. Translating it yields CAWGQANQPQHF.